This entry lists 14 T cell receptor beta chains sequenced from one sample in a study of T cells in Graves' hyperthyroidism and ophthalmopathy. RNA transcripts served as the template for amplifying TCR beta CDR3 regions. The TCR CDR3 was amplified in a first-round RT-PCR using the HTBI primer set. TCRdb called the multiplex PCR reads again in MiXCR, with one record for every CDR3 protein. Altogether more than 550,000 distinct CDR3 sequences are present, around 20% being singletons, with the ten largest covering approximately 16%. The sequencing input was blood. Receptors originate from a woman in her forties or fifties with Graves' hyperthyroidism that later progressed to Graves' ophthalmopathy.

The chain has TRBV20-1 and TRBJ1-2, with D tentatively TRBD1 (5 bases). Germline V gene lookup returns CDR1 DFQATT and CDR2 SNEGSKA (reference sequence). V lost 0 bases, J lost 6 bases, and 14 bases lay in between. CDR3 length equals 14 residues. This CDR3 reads CSARDRAGRDGYTF. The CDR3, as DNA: TGCAGTGCTAGAGATCGGGCAGGGAGGGATGGCTACACCTTC.

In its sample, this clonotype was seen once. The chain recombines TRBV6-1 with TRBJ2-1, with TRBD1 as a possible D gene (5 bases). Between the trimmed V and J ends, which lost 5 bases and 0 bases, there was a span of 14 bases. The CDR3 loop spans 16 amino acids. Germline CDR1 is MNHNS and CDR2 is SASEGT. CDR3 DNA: TGTGCCAGCAGTAGGGGAACACAGAGCTCCTACAATGAGCAGTTCTTC. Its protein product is CASSRGTQSSYNEQFF.

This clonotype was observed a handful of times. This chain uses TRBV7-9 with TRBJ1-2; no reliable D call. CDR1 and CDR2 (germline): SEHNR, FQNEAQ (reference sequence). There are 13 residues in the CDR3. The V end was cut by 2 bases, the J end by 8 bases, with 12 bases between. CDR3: CASSLISVEGYTF. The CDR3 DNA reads TGTGCCAGCAGCTTAATTTCGGTGGAGGGCTACACCTTC.

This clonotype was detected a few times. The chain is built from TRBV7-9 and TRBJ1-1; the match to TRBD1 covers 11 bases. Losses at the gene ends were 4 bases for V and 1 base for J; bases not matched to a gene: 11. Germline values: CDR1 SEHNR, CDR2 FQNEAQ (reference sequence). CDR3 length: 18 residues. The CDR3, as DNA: TGTGCCAGCAGCTCATTTTTTCCGGGACAGGGGGAGAACACTGAAGCTTTCTTT. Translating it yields CASSSFFPGQGENTEAFF.

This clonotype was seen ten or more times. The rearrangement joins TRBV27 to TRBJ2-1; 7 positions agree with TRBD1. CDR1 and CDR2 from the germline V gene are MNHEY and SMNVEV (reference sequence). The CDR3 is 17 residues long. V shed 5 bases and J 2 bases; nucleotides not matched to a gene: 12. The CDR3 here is CASSDYPTGTAYNEQFF. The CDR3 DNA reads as TGTGCCAGCAGTGACTACCCGACAGGGACAGCCTACAATGAGCAGTTCTTC.

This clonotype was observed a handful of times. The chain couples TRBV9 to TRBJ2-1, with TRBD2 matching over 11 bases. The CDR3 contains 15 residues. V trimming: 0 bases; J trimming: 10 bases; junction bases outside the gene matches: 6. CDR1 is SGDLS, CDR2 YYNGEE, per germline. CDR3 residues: CASSVGLAGGPEQFF. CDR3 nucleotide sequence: TGTGCCAGCAGCGTAGGTCTAGCGGGGGGTCCAGAGCAGTTCTTC.

The CDR3 bases are TGTGCCATCAGACCCGCCGGGACAAAAGAGACCCAGTACTTC. Amino acid sequence: CAIRPAGTKETQYF. V usage is TRBV10-3 and J usage is TRBJ2-5, with a weak D call TRBD1 (6 bases). The CDR3 has 14 amino acids. Between the trimmed V and J ends, which lost 6 bases and 3 bases, there was a span of 14 bases. Germline V lookup: CDR1 ENHRY, CDR2 SYGVKD.

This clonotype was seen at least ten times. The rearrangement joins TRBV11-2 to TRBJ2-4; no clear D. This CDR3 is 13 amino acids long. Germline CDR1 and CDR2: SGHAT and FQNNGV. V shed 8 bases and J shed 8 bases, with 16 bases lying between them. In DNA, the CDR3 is TGTGCCAGCGCCCTGGGGATTGAAGACATTCAGTACTTC. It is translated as CASALGIEDIQYF.

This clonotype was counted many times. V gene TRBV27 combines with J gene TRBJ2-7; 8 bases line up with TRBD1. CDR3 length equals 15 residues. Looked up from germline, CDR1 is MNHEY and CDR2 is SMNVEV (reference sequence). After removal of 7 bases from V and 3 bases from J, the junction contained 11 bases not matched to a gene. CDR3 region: CASNPTGQASYEQYF. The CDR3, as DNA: TGTGCCAGCAACCCGACGGGACAGGCAAGCTACGAGCAGTACTTC.

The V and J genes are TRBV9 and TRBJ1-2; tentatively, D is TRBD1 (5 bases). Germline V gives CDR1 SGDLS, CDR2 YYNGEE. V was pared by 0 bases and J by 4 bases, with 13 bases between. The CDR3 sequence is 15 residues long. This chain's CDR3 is CASSVGAQGSYGYTF. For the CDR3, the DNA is TGTGCCAGCAGCGTAGGGGCGCAGGGCAGCTATGGCTACACCTTC.

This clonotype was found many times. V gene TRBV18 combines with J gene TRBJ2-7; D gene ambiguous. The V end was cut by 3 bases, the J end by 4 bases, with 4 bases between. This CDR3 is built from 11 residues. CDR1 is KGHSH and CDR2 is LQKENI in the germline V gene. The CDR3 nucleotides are TGTGCCAGCTCACCGCTTTACGAGCAGTACTTC. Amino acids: CASSPLYEQYF.

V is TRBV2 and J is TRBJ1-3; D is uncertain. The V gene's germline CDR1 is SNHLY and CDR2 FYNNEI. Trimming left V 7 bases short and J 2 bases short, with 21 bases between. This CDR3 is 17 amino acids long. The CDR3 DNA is TGTGCCAGCAATAGGGATTACTCCGTTGGCACTGGAAACACCATATATTTT. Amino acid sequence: CASNRDYSVGTGNTIYF.

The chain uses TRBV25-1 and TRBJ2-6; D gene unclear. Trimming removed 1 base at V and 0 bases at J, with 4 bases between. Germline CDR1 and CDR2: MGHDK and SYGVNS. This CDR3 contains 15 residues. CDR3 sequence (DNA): TGTGCCAGCAGTGAATCCAGCTCTGGGGCCAACGTCCTGACTTTC. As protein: CASSESSSGANVLTF.

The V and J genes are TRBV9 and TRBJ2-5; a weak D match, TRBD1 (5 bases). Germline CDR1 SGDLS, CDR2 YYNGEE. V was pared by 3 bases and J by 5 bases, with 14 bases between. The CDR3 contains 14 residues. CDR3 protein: CASSASGLLETQYF. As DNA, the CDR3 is TGTGCCAGCAGCGCTTCAGGGCTACTCGAGACCCAGTACTTC.